These 20 T cell receptor beta chains came from one sample sequenced in a study of blood T cell repertoires in COVID-19. Sequencing was performed with immunoSEQ multiplex PCR; in TCRdb, only in-frame clones are kept and a portion is missing. The sample shows fewer than 120,000 clones, around 82% of them seen only once. Sequenced: peripheral blood. These receptors originate from a woman aged 55 to 70 with acute or convalescent COVID-19.

The rearrangement joins TRBV27 to TRBJ2-2, with D perhaps matching TRBD2 (5 bases). The ends were cut back, 3 bases at V and 4 bases at J, with 6 bases in the middle. CDR1 MNHEY and CDR2 SMNVEV come from the germline V gene (reference sequence). This CDR3 is 13 amino acids long. CDR3 residues: CASSLAGTGELFF. CDR3 coding DNA: TGTGCCAGCAGTTTGGCGGGCACCGGGGAGCTGTTTTTT.

The rearrangement links TRBV19 to TRBJ2-2, with 7 bases fitting TRBD1. V lost 4 bases, J lost 6 bases, and 11 bases stayed unmatched. The CDR3 sequence is 16 residues long. Germline CDR1 reads LNHDA; CDR2 reads SQIVND (reference sequence). The CDR3 nucleotides read TGTGCCAGTAGTAATCTTGGGGCAGGGGGTCCCGGGGAGCTGTTTTTT. Translated: CASSNLGAGGPGELFF.

The chain joins TRBV6-5 to TRBJ1-1; the D gene is possibly TRBD1 (6 bases). Germline V CDR1 and CDR2: MNHEY, SVGAGI. V was shortened by 5 bases and J by 5 bases, with 15 bases between the two germline ends. The CDR3 is 14 amino acids. The CDR3 here is CASSRQQGTTEAFF. DNA for the CDR3: TGTGCCAGCAGTCGCCAACAGGGAACGACTGAAGCTTTCTTT.

This clone was observed once. The CDR3: CASQKAGGRFNEQFF. CDR3 DNA sequence: TGTGCCAGCCAAAAAGCGGGGGGACGGTTCAATGAGCAGTTCTTC. The chain carries TRBV6-5 and TRBJ2-1; 9 nucleotides agree with TRBD2. This CDR3 is built from 15 residues. V lost 8 bases, J lost 6 bases, and 11 bases stayed unmatched. CDR1 and CDR2 (germline): MNHEY, SVGAGI.

The chain has TRBV15 and TRBJ1-3, with 9 bases identical to TRBD1. Germline CDR1 LNHNV, CDR2 YYDKDF (reference sequence). The J segment lost 0 bases and the V segment lost 8 bases, leaving 11 bases of the junction unmatched. CDR3 length: 17 amino acids. The CDR3 protein is CATVPGQGLSSGNTIYF. CDR3 DNA sequence: TGTGCCACCGTCCCGGGACAGGGACTCAGCTCTGGAAACACCATATATTTT. The whole variable domain, filled in from reference TRBV15 and TRBJ1-3, reads DAMVIQNPRYQVTQFGKPVTLSCSQTLNHNVMYWYQQKSSQAPKLLFHYYDKDFNNEADTPDNFQSRRPNTSFCFLDIRSPGLGDTAMYLCATVPGQGLSSGNTIYFGEGSWLTVV.

This chain uses TRBV2 with TRBJ1-4, with TRBD1 matching over 7 bases. This CDR3 contains 15 residues. CDR1 and CDR2 from the germline V gene are SNHLY and FYNNEI. With V trimmed by 4 bases and J by 8 bases, 10 bases remained unmatched. In DNA form, the CDR3 reads TGTGCCAGCAGTGTAACGGGGACAGTACAAGAAAAACTGTTTTTT. This codes for CASSVTGTVQEKLFF.

The chain uses TRBV5-1 and TRBJ2-2, with 8 nucleotides matching TRBD1. Germline V gene data show CDR1 as SGHRS and CDR2 as YFSETQ. The CDR3 extends over 18 amino acids. V trimming: 4 bases; J trimming: 4 bases; junction bases outside the gene matches: 15. DNA of the CDR3: TGCGCCAGCAGCCTCCTGCTACTACAGGGGGTCGGCACCGGGGAGCTGTTTTTT. As protein: CASSLLLLQGVGTGELFF.

This chain links TRBV20-1 with TRBJ1-5, with D perhaps matching TRBD1 (5 bases). The ends were cut back, 3 bases at V and 4 bases at J, with 10 bases in the middle. There are 13 residues in the CDR3. Germline V gene lookup returns CDR1 DFQATT and CDR2 SNEGSKA (reference sequence). This CDR3 is CSASAGDNQPQHF. CDR3 coding DNA: TGCAGTGCTAGTGCGGGGGATAATCAGCCCCAGCATTTT.

The CDR3 loop reads CASSQPGRGSEAFF. Written as DNA, the CDR3 is TGCGCCAGCAGCCAACCCGGTAGGGGGAGTGAAGCTTTCTTT. V is TRBV4-1 and J is TRBJ1-1; possible D gene TRBD1, 6 bases. CDR3 length: 14 residues. The germline V and J ends were trimmed by 2 bases and 7 bases, with 14 bases remaining between them. Germline V gives CDR1 MGHRA, CDR2 YSYEKL.

J is TRBJ2-7 and V is TRBV10-1; tentative D call: TRBD2 (6 bases). This CDR3 is 17 amino acids long. V was pared by 2 bases and J by 5 bases, with 22 bases between. Germline CDR1 and CDR2: WNHNN and SYGVQD (reference sequence). CDR3 loop: CASSEGFSWGRNHEQYF. In DNA form, the CDR3 reads TGCGCCAGCAGTGAGGGGTTTTCTTGGGGGAGGAACCACGAGCAGTACTTC.

The chain recombines TRBV4-3 with TRBJ1-5; 7 bases map to TRBD1. In germline, CDR1 is LGHNA, CDR2 YSLEER. This CDR3 is 14 amino acids long. V was clipped by 1 base and J by 8 bases; unmatched bases: 5. The CDR3 nucleotides are TGCGCCAGCAGCCAAGGACAGGGCTGGGAGCCCCAGCATTTT. It translates to CASSQGQGWEPQHF.

V is TRBV28 and J is TRBJ1-6; 7 bases agree with TRBD1. Trimming at V came to 4 bases and at J to 7 bases, leaving 7 bases not matched to a gene. CDR1 MDHEN and CDR2 SYDVKM come from the germline V gene. This CDR3 region has 15 residues. The CDR3 coding sequence is TGTGCCAGCAGTTCCGGAGGGGGCCCCAATTCACCCCTCCACTTT. Residues: CASSSGGGPNSPLHF.

The rearrangement links TRBV24-1 to TRBJ2-1, with D perhaps TRBD2 (7 bases). Germline V gene lookup returns CDR1 KGHDR and CDR2 SFDVKD. With 4 bases removed from V and 0 bases from J, the gap between germline ends came to 15 bases. The CDR3 consists of 17 residues. The CDR3 loop reads CATSDLTGGHSYNEQFF. CDR3 nucleotides: TGTGCCACCAGTGACCTCACCGGGGGGCACTCCTACAATGAGCAGTTCTTC.

The rearrangement links TRBV19 to TRBJ1-2; 9 bases map to TRBD1. Germline V gives CDR1 LNHDA, CDR2 SQIVND (reference sequence). The CDR3 length is 14 residues. Trimming cost V 1 base and J 4 bases; bases outside gene matches: 1. CDR3 bases: TGTGCCAGTAGTATAGGACAGGGGGGCTATGGCTACACCTTC. Its translation: CASSIGQGGYGYTF.

The chain links TRBV4-2 to TRBJ2-2; TRBD2 is a possible D gene (6 bases). Between the trimmed V and J ends, which lost 4 bases and 0 bases, there was a span of 12 bases. The germline gives CDR1 LGHNA, CDR2 YNFKEQ. The CDR3 spans 16 residues. The CDR3: CASSLGSMANTGELFF. The DNA of the CDR3 is TGTGCCAGCAGCCTCGGGAGTATGGCGAACACCGGGGAGCTGTTTTTT.

J is TRBJ1-1 and V is TRBV9; D is undetermined. This CDR3 region has 13 residues. The germline V gene has CDR1 SGDLS and CDR2 YYNGEE. Trimming left V 4 bases short and J 1 base short, with 8 bases between. CDR3 region: CASSSGRNTEAFF. The CDR3 bases are TGTGCCAGCAGCTCCGGGAGGAACACTGAAGCTTTCTTT.

This chain links TRBV29-1 with TRBJ2-7; tentatively, D is TRBD1 (5 bases). V lost 4 bases to trimming and J lost 6 bases, with 10 bases between them. From germline, CDR1 is SQVTM and CDR2 ANQGSEA. The CDR3 runs to 11 residues. CDR3 residues: CSVVREREQYF. CDR3 sequence (DNA): TGCAGCGTTGTCAGGGAACGCGAGCAGTACTTC.

CDR3 DNA: TGTGCCAGCAGCCCGGGGACTAGCGGGGTCGAGACCCAGTACTTC. Its translation: CASSPGTSGVETQYF. The chain couples TRBV9 to TRBJ2-5, with TRBD2 matching over 13 bases. Germline values: CDR1 SGDLS, CDR2 YYNGEE. V was clipped by 4 bases and J by 5 bases; unmatched bases: 5. The CDR3 runs to 15 residues.

This sequence joins TRBV6-2 or TRBV6-3 and TRBJ1-6; D may be TRBD1 (6 bases). CDR3 length equals 15 residues. V was trimmed by 5 bases and J by 6 bases, leaving 14 bases between them. CDR1 is MNHEY and CDR2 is SVGEGT in the germline V gene. The CDR3 sequence: CASSNRARGNSPLHF. Here the CDR3 DNA reads TGTGCCAGCAGTAACAGGGCGAGAGGTAATTCACCCCTCCACTTT.

This clone showed up many times. The CDR3 sequence: CASSTGLRTGGENEQFF. CDR3 nucleotides: TGTGCCAGCAGCACCGGATTGCGGACAGGAGGAGAAAATGAGCAGTTCTTC. The rearrangement joins TRBV5-6 to TRBJ2-1, with 7 bases lining up with TRBD1. CDR1 and CDR2 from the germline V gene are SGHDT and YYEEEE. V lost 4 bases, J lost 7 bases, and 17 bases stayed unmatched. This CDR3 region has 17 residues.